This T cell receptor beta chain was observed in a study of T-cell reconstitution after alpha-beta-depleted transplantation in children. This clonotype has a count of ten or more. The antigen is not known. Overall study findings and caveats: Several patients had high TCRbeta diversity at day 60; it came from surviving recipient T cells and thymic progenitors.

This CDR3 is built from 17 residues. Between the trimmed V and J ends, which lost 4 bases and 1 base, there was a span of 20 bases. Germline V gene sequence: CDR1 DFQATT, CDR2 SNEGSKA (reference sequence). It was with unique molecular identifiers that the TCRbeta library was prepared. Via MiXCR, TCRdb re-called the PCR reads, giving one row per CDR3 protein. This table has 120,000 to 150,000 distinct CDR3 sequences, more than 8% appearing once. Material: PBMCs, mostly from graft donor cells, obtained 180 days after TCRalphabeta/CD19-depleted stem cell transplant. The sequence was obtained from a female patient aged 2-15 years who had a stem cell transplant for congenital amegakaryocytic thrombocytopenia, so the T cells may come from the graft donor. This chain joins TRBV20-1 and TRBJ2-4; D not resolved. CDR3 protein: CSAIRHAKDYAKNIQYF. The CDR3 nucleotides read TGCAGTGCTATTAGACACGCTAAAGATTACGCCAAAAACATTCAGTACTTC.